These T cell receptor beta chains were read from a single sample in a study of T cells in Graves' hyperthyroidism and ophthalmopathy. Via MiXCR, TCRdb re-called the multiplex PCR reads, giving one row per CDR3 protein. In the table there are fewer than 700,000 distinct CDR3 sequences, 15% to 20% of which are singletons. Input material: blood. The source of these receptors is a woman under 40 with Graves' hyperthyroidism. The CDR3 runs from the conserved cysteine through the conserved F or W. The order of the fields is V gene, J gene, clone size, CDR3 protein. A row's size may be missing; if present it is once, few, many or a size class.

TRBV27	TRBJ1-6	many	CASSWDGGPGYDSPLHF
TRBV3-1	TRBJ2-7	few	CASSNGPIQEQYF
TRBV3-1	TRBJ2-1	few	CASSRDGGEPFNEQFF
TRBV29-1	TRBJ1-1	many	CSTRTGTNTEAFF
TRBV29-1	TRBJ2-7	many	CSALRTDSYEQYF
TRBV5-1	TRBJ2-1	many	CASRLTSGSINEQFF
TRBV20-1	TRBJ2-3	NA	CSAGILAGGLKDTQYF
TRBV5-1	TRBJ2-1	NA	CASSFGTSGPYRNEQFF
TRBV12-3/TRBV12-4	TRBJ2-5	many	CASSSRSGRGAETQYF
TRBV7-2	TRBJ1-1	NA	CTSSASRGPITEAFF
TRBV28	TRBJ2-7	many	CASSLSTPGQYF
TRBV20-1	TRBJ2-1	many	CSARAAGVNEQFF
TRBV9	TRBJ1-2	NA	CASSRRRGGYTF
TRBV10-3	TRBJ2-7	many	CAISESLAGDSSYEQYF
TRBV7-2	TRBJ2-5	many	CASKRGTSGPRGETQYF
TRBV15	TRBJ2-1	few	CATSRSWTSSNNEQFF
TRBV7-8	TRBJ2-7	many	CASSLAGGGEYEQYF
TRBV6-5	TRBJ2-7	NA	CASSYGLPLSKQYF
TRBV27	TRBJ2-3	many	CASSLLGASGYTDTQYF
TRBV27	TRBJ2-7	many	CASSLSGTVYEQYF
TRBV20-1	TRBJ2-7	NA	CSASERAGGPYEQYF
TRBV5-1	TRBJ2-6	few	CASSRQEYSSGANVLTF
TRBV11-2	TRBJ2-1	NA	CASSLAGTSGFEQFF
TRBV5-1	TRBJ1-6	NA	CASSTGQRHSPLHF
TRBV5-1	TRBJ1-2	NA	CASSDGNSGQNYGYTF
TRBV6-1	TRBJ1-1	few	CASSQEADRERLTEAFF
TRBV18	TRBJ2-5	many	CASSPLEETQYF
TRBV6-5	TRBJ1-1	few	CASSYSSTGTANTEAFF
TRBV7-2	TRBJ2-5	many	CASSLTSGSFETQYF
TRBV5-1	TRBJ1-4	few	CASSLSANPSPQKLFF
TRBV7-9	TRBJ2-1	NA	CASSPKLRTHNEQFF
TRBV30	TRBJ2-7	NA	CAWSVRSRQYF
TRBV4-1	TRBJ2-7	once	CASSPTLLTGSGEQYF
TRBV10-3	TRBJ1-2	NA	CAISDGRGHDGYTF
TRBV28	TRBJ2-2	many	CASSLFPRWGTSGRLAGELFF
TRBV20-1	TRBJ1-1	NA	CSARAQGGSSFF
TRBV4-3	TRBJ2-7	NA	CASSQDRAASSYEQYF
TRBV27	TRBJ2-7	few	CASSPGTSGRGEQYF
TRBV12-3/TRBV12-4	TRBJ2-2	NA	CASSPDRNTGELLF
TRBV12-3/TRBV12-4	TRBJ2-3	few	CASSLWLDTQYF
TRBV13	TRBJ2-1	many	CASSLRVREQFF
TRBV28	TRBJ2-5	many	CASSLIGVEQETQYF
TRBV3-1	TRBJ2-7	many	CASSQGTGGPYEQYF
TRBV20-1	TRBJ2-5	NA	CSASLLAQETQYF
TRBV3-1	TRBJ2-2	few	CASSQESGRPNTGELFF
TRBV28	TRBJ1-6	many	CASTAEGTGGIGLHF
TRBV5-1	TRBJ2-2	few	CASSSTNPGQLNTGELFF
TRBV2	TRBJ2-3	few	CASSTRAGGIPTDTQYF